This TCR beta chain was sequenced for a study of cytomegalovirus exposure and HLA in healthy donors. Study in general: From HLA-typed donors, an early data release held tens of millions of unique TCRs.

Both 60 Vbeta primers and 13 Jbeta primers went into the PCR. Clones were read by immunoSEQ multiplex PCR, and TCRdb kept only the in-frame ones, dropping some. The table lists 200,000 or so clones, less than 85% of them singletons. This CDR3 comprises 14 residues. Between the trimmed V and J ends, which lost 4 bases and 3 bases, there was a span of 9 bases. The germline CDR1 and CDR2 sequences are SEHNR and FQNEAQ (reference sequence). The origin of this receptor is a girl under 10 years old in good health and CMV-seronegative. What was sequenced was PBMCs. This chain uses TRBV7-9 with TRBJ1-4; the D is unclear. This chain's CDR3 is CASSSLGPNEKLFF. The CDR3 DNA sequence: TGTGCCAGCAGCTCTTTGGGCCCTAATGAAAAACTGTTTTTT.